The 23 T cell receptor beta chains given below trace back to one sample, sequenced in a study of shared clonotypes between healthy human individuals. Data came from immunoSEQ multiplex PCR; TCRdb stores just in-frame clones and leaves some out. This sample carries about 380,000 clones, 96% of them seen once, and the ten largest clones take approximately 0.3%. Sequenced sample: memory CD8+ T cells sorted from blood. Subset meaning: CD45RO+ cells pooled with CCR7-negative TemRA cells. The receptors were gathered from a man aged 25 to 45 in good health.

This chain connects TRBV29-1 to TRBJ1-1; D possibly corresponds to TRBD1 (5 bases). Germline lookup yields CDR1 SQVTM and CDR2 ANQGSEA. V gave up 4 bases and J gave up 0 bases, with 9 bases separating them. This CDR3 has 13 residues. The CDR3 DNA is TGCAGCGTTGTTAAGGGGCTGAACACTGAAGCTTTCTTT. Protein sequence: CSVVKGLNTEAFF.

The CDR3 DNA reads TGTGCCAGCACCCGAGCGGGACAGGGGACCGAGCAGTACTTC. This sequence encodes CASTRAGQGTEQYF. This chain joins TRBV7-9 and TRBJ2-7; 10 bases line up with TRBD1. Per the germline V gene, CDR1 is SEHNR and CDR2 is FQNEAQ (reference sequence). CDR3 length: 14 amino acids. Losses at the gene ends were 7 bases for V and 6 bases for J; bases not matched to a gene: 9. Full variable domain (rest looked up from reference TRBV7-9 and TRBJ2-7): DTGVSQNPRHKITKRGQNVTFRCDPISEHNRLYWYRQTLGQGPEFLTYFQNEAQLEKSRLLSDRFSAERPKGSFSTLEIQRTEQGDSAMYLCASTRAGQGTEQYFGPGTRLTVT.

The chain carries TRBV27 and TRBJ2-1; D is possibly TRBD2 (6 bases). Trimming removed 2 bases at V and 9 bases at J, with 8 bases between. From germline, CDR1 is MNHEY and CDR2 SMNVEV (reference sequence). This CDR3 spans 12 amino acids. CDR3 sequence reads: CASSLRGVEQFF. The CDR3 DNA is TGTGCCAGCAGTTTACGCGGGGTTGAGCAGTTCTTC.

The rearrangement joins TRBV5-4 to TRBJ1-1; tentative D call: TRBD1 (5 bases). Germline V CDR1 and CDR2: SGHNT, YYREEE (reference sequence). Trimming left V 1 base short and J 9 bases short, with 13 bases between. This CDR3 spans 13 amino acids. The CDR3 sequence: CASSLWDGTQAFF. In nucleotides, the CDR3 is TGTGCCAGCAGCTTGTGGGACGGGACCCAAGCTTTCTTT.

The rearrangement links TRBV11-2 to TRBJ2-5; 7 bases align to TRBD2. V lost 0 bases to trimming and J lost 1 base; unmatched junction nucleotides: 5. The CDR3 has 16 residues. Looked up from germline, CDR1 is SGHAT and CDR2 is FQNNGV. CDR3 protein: CASSLDSGYGQETQYF. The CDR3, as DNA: TGTGCCAGCAGCTTAGATAGCGGGTACGGCCAAGAGACCCAGTACTTC.

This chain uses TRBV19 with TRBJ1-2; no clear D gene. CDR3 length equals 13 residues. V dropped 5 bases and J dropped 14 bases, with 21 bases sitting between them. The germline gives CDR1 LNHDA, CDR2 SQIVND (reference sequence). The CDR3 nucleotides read TGTGCCAGTAGTCCCCAAGACCGTATCAGGTATACCTTC. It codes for CASSPQDRIRYTF.

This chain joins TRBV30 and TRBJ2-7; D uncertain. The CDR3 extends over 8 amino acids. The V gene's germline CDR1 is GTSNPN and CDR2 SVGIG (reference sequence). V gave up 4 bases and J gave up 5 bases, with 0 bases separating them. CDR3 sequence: CAWNEQYF. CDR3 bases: TGTGCCTGGAACGAGCAGTACTTC.

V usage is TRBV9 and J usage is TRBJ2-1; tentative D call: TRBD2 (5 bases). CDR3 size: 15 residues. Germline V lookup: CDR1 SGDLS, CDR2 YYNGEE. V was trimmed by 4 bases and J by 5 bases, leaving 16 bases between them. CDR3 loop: CASSTFPGSHNEQFF. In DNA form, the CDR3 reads TGTGCCAGCAGCACATTCCCGGGATCACACAATGAGCAGTTCTTC.

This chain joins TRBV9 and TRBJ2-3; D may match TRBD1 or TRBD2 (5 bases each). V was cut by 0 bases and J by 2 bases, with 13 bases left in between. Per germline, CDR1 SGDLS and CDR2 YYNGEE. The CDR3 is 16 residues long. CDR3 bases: TGTGCCAGCAGCGTAGGGGGGACGGCTACCACAGATACGCAGTATTTT. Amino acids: CASSVGGTATTDTQYF.

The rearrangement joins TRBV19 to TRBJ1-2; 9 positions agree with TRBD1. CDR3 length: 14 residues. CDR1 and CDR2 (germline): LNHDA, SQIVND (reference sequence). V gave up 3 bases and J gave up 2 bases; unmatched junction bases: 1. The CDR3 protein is CASSITGGNYGYTF. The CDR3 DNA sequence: TGTGCCAGTAGTATTACAGGGGGCAACTATGGCTACACCTTC.

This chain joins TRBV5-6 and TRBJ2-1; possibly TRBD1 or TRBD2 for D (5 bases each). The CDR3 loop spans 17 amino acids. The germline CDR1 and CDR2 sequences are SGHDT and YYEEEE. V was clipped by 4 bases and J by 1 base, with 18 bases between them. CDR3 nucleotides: TGTGCCAGCAGCGGGGGTTGGGGCTCTCAATCCTACAATGAGCAGTTCTTC. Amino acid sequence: CASSGGWGSQSYNEQFF.

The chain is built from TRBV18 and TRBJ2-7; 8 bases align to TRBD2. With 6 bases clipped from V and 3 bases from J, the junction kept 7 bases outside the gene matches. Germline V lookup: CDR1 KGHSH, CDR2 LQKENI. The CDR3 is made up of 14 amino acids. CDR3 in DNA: TGTGCCAGCTCCCCGGGACTAGAGGGCTACGAGCAGTACTTC. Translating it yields CASSPGLEGYEQYF. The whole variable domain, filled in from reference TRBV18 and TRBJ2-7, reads NAGVMQNPRHLVRRRGQEARLRCSPMKGHSHVYWYRQLPEEGLKFMVYLQKENIIDESGMPKERFSAEFPKEGPSILRIQQVVRGDSAAYFCASSPGLEGYEQYFGPGTRLTVT.

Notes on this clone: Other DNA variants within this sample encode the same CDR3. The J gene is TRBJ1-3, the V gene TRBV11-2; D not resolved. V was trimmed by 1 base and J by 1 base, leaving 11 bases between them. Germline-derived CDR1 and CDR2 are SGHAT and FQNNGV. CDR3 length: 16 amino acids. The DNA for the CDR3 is TGTGCCAGCAGCTTAGTGGGCGGACTTTCTGGAAACACCATATATTTT. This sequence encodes CASSLVGGLSGNTIYF.

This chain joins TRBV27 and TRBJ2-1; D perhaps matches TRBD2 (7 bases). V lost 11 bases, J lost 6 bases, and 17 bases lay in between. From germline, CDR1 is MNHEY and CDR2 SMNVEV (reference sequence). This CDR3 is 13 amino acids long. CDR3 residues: CAAGRGPRNEQFF. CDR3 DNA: TGTGCCGCGGGGCGGGGGCCGCGCAATGAGCAGTTCTTC.

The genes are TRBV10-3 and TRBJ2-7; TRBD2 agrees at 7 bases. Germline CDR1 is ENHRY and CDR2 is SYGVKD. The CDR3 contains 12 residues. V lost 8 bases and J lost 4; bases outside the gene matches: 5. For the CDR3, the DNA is TGTGCCATCCGGGGGAGGGAGTACGAGCAGTACTTC. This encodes CAIRGREYEQYF.

The CDR3 DNA is TGTGCCAGCAGCTTAGCGGGAGGGCCGAAAGATACGCAGTATTTT. Translated, it gives CASSLAGGPKDTQYF. V gene TRBV5-5 combines with J gene TRBJ2-3; TRBD2 matches 10 bases. The germline V gene encodes CDR1 SGHKS and CDR2 YYEKEE (reference sequence). Trimming at V came to 2 bases and at J to 5 bases, leaving 5 bases not matched to a gene. The CDR3 is made up of 15 amino acids.

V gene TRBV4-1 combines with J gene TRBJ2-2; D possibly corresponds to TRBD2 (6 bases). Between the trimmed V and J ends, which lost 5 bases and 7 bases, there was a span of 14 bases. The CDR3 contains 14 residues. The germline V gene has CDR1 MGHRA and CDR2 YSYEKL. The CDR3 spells CASSATGVSGELFF. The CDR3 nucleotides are TGCGCCAGCAGCGCGACGGGAGTGAGCGGGGAGCTGTTTTTT.

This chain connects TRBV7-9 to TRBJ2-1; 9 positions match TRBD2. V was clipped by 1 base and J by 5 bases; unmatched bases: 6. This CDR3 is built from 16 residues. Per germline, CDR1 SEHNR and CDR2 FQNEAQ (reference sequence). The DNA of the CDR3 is TGTGCCAGCAGCTTAGGTTTAGCGGGAGACAACAATGAGCAGTTCTTC. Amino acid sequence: CASSLGLAGDNNEQFF. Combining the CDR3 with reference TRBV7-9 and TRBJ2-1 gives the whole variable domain DTGVSQNPRHKITKRGQNVTFRCDPISEHNRLYWYRQTLGQGPEFLTYFQNEAQLEKSRLLSDRFSAERPKGSFSTLEIQRTEQGDSAMYLCASSLGLAGDNNEQFFGPGTRLTVL.

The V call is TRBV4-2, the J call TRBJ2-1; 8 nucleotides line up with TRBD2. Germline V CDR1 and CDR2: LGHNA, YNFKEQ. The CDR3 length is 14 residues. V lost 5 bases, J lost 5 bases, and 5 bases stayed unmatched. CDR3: CASSYSLADNEQFF. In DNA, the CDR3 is TGTGCCAGCAGCTATTCACTAGCGGACAATGAGCAGTTCTTC.

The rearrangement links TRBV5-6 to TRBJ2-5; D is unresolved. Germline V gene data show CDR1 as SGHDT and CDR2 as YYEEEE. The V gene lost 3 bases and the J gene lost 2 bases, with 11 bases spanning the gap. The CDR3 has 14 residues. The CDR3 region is CASSYRSGQETQYF. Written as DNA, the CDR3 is TGTGCCAGCAGCTATCGTTCAGGTCAAGAGACCCAGTACTTC.

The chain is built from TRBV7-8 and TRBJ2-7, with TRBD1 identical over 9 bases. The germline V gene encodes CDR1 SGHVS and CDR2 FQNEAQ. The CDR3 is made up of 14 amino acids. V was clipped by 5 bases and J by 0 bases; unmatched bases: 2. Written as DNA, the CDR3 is TGTGCCAGCAGCGCGACAGGGGGCTCCTACGAGCAGTACTTC. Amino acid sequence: CASSATGGSYEQYF. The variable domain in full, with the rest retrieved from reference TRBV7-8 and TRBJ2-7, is GAGVSQSPRYKVAKRGQDVALRCDPISGHVSLFWYQQALGQGPEFLTYFQNEAQLDKSGLPSDRFFAERPEGSVSTLKIQRTQQEDSAVYLCASSATGGSYEQYFGPGTRLTVT.

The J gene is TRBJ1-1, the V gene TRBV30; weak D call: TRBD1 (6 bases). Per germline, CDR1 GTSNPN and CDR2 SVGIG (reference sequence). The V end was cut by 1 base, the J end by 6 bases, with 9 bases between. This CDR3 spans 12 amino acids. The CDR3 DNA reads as TGTGCCTGGAGTGAACAGGGACCTGAAGCTTTCTTT. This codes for CAWSEQGPEAFF.

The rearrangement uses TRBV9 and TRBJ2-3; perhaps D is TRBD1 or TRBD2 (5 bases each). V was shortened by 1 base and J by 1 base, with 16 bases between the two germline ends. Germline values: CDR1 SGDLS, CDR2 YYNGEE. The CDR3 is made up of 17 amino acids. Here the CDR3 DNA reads TGTGCCAGCAGCGTATATTTGGGGGATTGGGGCACAGATACGCAGTATTTT. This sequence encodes CASSVYLGDWGTDTQYF. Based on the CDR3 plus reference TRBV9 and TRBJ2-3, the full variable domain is DSGVTQTPKHLITATGQRVTLRCSPRSGDLSVYWYQQSLDQGLQFLIQYYNGEERAKGNILERFSAQQFPDLHSELNLSSLELGDSALYFCASSVYLGDWGTDTQYFGPGTRLTVL.